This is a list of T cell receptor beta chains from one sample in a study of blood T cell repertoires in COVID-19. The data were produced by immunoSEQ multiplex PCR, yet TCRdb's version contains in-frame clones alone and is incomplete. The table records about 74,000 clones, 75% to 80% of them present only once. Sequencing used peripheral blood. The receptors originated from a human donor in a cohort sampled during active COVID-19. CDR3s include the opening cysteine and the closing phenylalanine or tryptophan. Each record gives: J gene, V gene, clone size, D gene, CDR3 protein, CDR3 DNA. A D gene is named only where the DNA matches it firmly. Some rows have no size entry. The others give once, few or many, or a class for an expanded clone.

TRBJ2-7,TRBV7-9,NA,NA,CASSLSPSGEQYF,TGTGCCAGCAGCTTATCCCCTAGTGGCGAGCAGTACTTC
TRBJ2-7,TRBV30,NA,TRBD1,CAWGKTGGAYEQYF,TGTGCCTGGGGGAAGACAGGGGGTGCCTACGAGCAGTACTTC
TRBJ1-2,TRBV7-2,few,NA,CASSLDRPNYGYTF,TGTGCCAGCAGCTTAGACAGGCCAAACTATGGCTACACCTTC
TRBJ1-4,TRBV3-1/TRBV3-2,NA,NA,CASSQQGSNEKLFF,TGTGCCAGCAGCCAACAGGGGTCTAATGAAAAACTGTTTTTT
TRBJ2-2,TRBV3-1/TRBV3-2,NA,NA,CASSPGKNTGELFF,TGTGCCAGCAGCCCCGGGAAGAACACCGGGGAGCTGTTTTTT
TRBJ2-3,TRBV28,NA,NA,CASSPTPPHTQYF,TGTGCCAGCAGCCCTACCCCCCCCCATACGCAGTATTTT
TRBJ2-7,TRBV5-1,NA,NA,CASSPNSGTLIPTYEQYF,TGCGCCAGCAGCCCGAACTCCGGGACACTGATTCCAACCTACGAGCAGTACTTC
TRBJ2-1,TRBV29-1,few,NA,CSAGADNEQFF,TGCAGCGCAGGGGCGGACAATGAGCAGTTCTTC
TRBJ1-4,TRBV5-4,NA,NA,CASSTPSEGDEKLFF,TGTGCCAGCAGCACCCCCTCGGAGGGCGATGAAAAACTGTTTTTT
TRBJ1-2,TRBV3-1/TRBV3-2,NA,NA,CASSQAGAGGYTF,TGTGCCAGCAGCCAAGCAGGGGCGGGTGGCTACACCTTC
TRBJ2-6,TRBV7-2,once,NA,CASSSGAAGANVLTF,TGTGCCAGCAGCTCCGGAGCGGCCGGGGCCAACGTCCTGACTTTC
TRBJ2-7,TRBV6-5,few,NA,CASRFSEDEQYF,TGTGCCAGCAGGTTTAGCGAGGACGAGCAGTACTTC
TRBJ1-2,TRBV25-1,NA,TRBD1,CASSKGQGGINYGYTF,TGTGCCAGCAGTAAGGGACAGGGGGGAATAAACTATGGCTACACCTTC
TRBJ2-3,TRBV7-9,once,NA,CASSLGAGMDQDTQYF,TGTGCCAGCAGCTTAGGGGCGGGGATGGATCAAGATACGCAGTATTTT
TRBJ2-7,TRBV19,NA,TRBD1,CASSILAGTGAYEQYF,TGTGCCAGTAGTATCCTGGCGGGGACAGGGGCGTACGAGCAGTACTTC
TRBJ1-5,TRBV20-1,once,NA,CSASQGNSNQPQHF,TGCAGTGCTAGTCAGGGTAATAGCAATCAGCCCCAGCATTTT
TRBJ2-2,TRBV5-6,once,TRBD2,CASSPLAGGTGELFF,TGTGCCAGCAGCCCGCTAGCGGGAGGGACCGGGGAGCTGTTTTTT
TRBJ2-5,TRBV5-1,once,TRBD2,CASSWGLAQETQYF,TGCGCCAGCAGCTGGGGACTAGCCCAAGAGACCCAGTACTTC
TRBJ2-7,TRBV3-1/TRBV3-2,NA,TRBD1,CASSPRQGTRQGFYEQYF,TGTGCCAGCAGCCCCAGACAAGGAACCCGACAGGGGTTCTACGAGCAGTACTTC
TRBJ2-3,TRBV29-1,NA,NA,CSVEFSAGDTQYF,TGCAGCGTTGAATTTTCGGCAGGGGATACGCAGTATTTT
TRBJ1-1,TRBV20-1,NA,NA,CSASVDSLRNTEAFF,TGCAGTGCTAGTGTAGATAGCCTGCGGAACACTGAAGCTTTCTTT
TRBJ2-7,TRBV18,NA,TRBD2,CASSPSGTSGTYEQYF,TGTGCCAGCTCACCCTCCGGGACTAGCGGAACCTACGAGCAGTACTTC
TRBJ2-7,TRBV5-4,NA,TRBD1,CASSLLAGGPYEQYF,TGTGCCAGCAGCTTGCTGGCAGGGGGACCCTACGAGCAGTACTTC
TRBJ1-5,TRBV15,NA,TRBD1,CATRQGANSQPQHF,TGTGCCACCAGACAGGGGGCAAACAGTCAGCCCCAGCATTTT
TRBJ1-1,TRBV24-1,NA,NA,CATTLTADTEAFF,TGTGCCACTACCCTAACAGCGGACACTGAAGCTTTCTTT
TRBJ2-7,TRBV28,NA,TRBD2,CASSFMTSGIGEQYF,TGTGCCAGCAGTTTCATGACTAGCGGGATTGGCGAGCAGTACTTC
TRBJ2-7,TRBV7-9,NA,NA,CASSAGQSSYEQYF,TGTGCCAGCAGCGCCGGACAGAGCTCCTACGAGCAGTACTTC
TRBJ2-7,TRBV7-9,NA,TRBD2,CASSPTGTSGYEQYF,TGTGCCAGCAGCCCTACCGGGACTAGCGGGTACGAGCAGTACTTC
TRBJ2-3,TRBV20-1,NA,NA,CSASSRTDTQYF,TGCAGTGCTAGTTCTCGCACAGATACGCAGTATTTT
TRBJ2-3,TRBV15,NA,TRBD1,CATSPGQSTDTQYF,TGTGCCACCAGCCCGGGACAGAGCACAGATACGCAGTATTTT
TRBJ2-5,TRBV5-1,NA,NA,CASSLSSGDQETQYF,TGCGCCAGCAGCTTGTCGAGCGGAGATCAAGAGACCCAGTACTTC
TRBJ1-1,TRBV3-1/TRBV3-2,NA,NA,CASSLRGGQNTEAFF,TGTGCCAGCAGCCTCCGGGGTGGCCAGAACACTGAAGCTTTCTTT
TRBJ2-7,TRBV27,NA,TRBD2,CASRTATSGTGTLVHEQYF,TGTGCCAGCCGAACGGCGACTAGCGGGACCGGCACTCTAGTTCACGAGCAGTACTTC
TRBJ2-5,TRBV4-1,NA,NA,CASSQGIRFQETQYF,TGCGCCAGCAGCCAAGGGATCAGGTTCCAAGAGACCCAGTACTTC
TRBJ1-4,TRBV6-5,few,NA,CASRTGSTNEKLFF,TGTGCCAGCAGGACAGGCTCAACTAATGAAAAACTGTTTTTT
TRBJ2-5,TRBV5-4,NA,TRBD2,CASSSGGLAGVRETQYF,TGTGCCAGCAGCTCGGGGGGACTAGCGGGAGTCCGAGAGACCCAGTACTTC
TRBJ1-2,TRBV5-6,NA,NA,CASSLKGLNYGYTF,TGTGCCAGCAGCCTGAAGGGGCTGAACTATGGCTACACCTTC
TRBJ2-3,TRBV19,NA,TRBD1,CASSFTGGTDTQYF,TGTGCCAGTAGCTTCACAGGGGGCACAGATACGCAGTATTTT
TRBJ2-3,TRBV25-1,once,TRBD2,CASSETSGSTDTQYF,TGTGCCAGCAGTGAGACTAGCGGGAGTACAGATACGCAGTATTTT
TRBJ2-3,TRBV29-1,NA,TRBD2,CSVRPSGRRTDTQYF,TGCAGCGTTCGGCCTAGCGGGAGGAGGACAGATACGCAGTATTTT
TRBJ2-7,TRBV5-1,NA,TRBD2,CASQMTSGDSYEQYF,TGCGCCAGTCAAATGACTAGCGGGGACTCCTACGAGCAGTACTTC
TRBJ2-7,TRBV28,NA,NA,CASSSGGTYEQYF,TGTGCCAGCAGTTCGGGGGGCACCTACGAGCAGTACTTC
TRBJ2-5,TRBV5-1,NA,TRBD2,CASSLGGGGYQETQYF,TGCGCCAGCAGCTTGGGTGGCGGGGGGTACCAAGAGACCCAGTACTTC
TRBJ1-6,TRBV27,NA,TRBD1,CASSVGTGNDSPLHF,TGTGCCAGCAGCGTGGGGACAGGGAATGATTCACCCCTCCACTTT
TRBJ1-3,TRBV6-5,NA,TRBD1,CASRPGTGRTIYF,TGTGCCAGCAGGCCCGGGACAGGGAGGACCATATATTTT
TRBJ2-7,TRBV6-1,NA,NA,CASSERVRGYEQYF,TGTGCCAGCAGTGAACGCGTTAGGGGATACGAGCAGTACTTC
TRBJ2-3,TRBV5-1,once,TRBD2,CASSLESSGRLTDTQYF,TGCGCCAGCAGCTTGGAGTCTAGCGGGAGGTTAACAGATACGCAGTATTTT
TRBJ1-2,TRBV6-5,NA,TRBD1,CASRPQGGNYGYTF,TGTGCCAGCAGACCACAGGGGGGGAACTATGGCTACACCTTC
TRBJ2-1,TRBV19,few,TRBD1,CAIGTDYNEQFF,TGTGCCATAGGGACAGACTACAATGAGCAGTTCTTC
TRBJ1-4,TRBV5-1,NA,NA,CASTNSLLNEKLFF,TGCGCCAGCACCAATTCCCTCCTAAATGAAAAACTGTTTTTT
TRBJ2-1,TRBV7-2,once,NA,CASSLGQSGYNEQFF,TGTGCCAGCAGCTTGGGTCAGTCGGGCTACAATGAGCAGTTCTTC
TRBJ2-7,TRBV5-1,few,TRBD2,CASSYSGLSSYEQYF,TGCGCCAGCAGCTATAGCGGGCTGAGCTCCTACGAGCAGTACTTC
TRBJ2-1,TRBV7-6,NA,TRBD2,CASSPRGGLAGANEQFF,TGTGCCAGCAGCCCAAGGGGAGGACTAGCGGGAGCTAATGAGCAGTTCTTC
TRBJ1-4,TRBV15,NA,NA,CATSREGGMGNEKLFF,TGTGCCACCAGCAGAGAAGGAGGCATGGGTAATGAAAAACTGTTTTTT
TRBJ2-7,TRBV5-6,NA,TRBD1,CASSPDRGSALREQYF,TGTGCCAGCAGCCCAGACAGGGGTTCCGCGTTGCGCGAGCAGTACTTC